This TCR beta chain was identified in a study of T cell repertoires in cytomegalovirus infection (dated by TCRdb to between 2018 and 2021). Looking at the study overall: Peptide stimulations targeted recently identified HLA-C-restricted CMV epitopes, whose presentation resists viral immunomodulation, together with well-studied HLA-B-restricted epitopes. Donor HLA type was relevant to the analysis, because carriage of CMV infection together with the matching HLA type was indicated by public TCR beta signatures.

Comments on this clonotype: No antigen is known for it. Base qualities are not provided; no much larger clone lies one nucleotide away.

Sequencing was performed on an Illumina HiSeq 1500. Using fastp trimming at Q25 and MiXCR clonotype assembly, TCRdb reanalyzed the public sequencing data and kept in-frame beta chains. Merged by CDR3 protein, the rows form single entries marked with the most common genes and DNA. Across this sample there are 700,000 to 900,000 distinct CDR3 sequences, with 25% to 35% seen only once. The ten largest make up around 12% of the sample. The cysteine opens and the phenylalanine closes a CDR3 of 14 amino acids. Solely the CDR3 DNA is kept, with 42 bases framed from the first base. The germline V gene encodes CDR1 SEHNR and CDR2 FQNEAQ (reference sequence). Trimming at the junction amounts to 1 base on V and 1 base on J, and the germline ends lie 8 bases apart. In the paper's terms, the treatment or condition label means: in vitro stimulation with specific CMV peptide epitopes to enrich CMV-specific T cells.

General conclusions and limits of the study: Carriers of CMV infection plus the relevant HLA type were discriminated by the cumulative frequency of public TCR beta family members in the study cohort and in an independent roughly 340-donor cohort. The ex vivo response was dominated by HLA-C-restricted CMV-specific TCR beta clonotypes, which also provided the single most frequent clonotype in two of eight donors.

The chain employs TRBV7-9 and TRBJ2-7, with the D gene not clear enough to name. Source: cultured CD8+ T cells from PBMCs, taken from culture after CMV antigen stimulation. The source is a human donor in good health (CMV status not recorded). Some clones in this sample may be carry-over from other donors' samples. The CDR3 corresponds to CASSLVSSSYEQYF. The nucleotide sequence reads TGTGCCAGCAGCTTAGTTTCAAGTTCCTACGAGCAGTACTTC.